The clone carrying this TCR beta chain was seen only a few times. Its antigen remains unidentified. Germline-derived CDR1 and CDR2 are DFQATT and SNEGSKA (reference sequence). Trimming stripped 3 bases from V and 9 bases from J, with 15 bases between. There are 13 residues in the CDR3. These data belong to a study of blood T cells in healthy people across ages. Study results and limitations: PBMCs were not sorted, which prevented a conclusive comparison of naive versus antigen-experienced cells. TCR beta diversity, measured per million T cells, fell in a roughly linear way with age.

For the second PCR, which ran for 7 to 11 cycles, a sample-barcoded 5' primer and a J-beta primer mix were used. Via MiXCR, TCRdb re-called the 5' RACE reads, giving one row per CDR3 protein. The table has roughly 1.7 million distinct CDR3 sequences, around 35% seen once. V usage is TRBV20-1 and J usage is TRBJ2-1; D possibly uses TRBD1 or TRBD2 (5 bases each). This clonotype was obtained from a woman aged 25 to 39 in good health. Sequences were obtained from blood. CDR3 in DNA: TGCAGTGCTAGGCACGGGACGATGCCTGAGCAGTTCTTC. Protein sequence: CSARHGTMPEQFF.